Sequencing of this T cell receptor (beta chain) was carried out in a study of response to subunit inactivated influenza vaccine. J was trimmed by 5 bases and V by 2 bases; bases with no gene match: 13. Germline assignment: CDR1 MNHEY and CDR2 SVGEGT. The CDR3 length is 19 residues. TCRdb redid the calling of the RT-PCR reads with MiXCR, one entry per CDR3 protein. Of roughly 190,000 distinct CDR3 sequences detected, more than 10% appear once; the ten largest clones hold about 29%. This clonotype has a count of ten or more. These records were also assigned to another study, of T cells expressing NK-cell markers. As that study records: 5'RACE template switching with UMIs produced the TCR beta cDNA. Several donors' CD3+CD56-NKG2C+ cells were dominated by the same clonotypes.

Sequenced material: CD8+ T cells sorted from PBMCs, taken 11 to 12 days after vaccination. The source of this sequence is a man aged 50-59 years who received an inactivated influenza vaccine. The rearrangement links TRBV6-2 or TRBV6-3 to TRBJ2-5; 14 nucleotides agree with TRBD2. This chain's CDR3 is CASSYTGTSGSGAWETQYF. The CDR3 bases are TGTGCCAGCAGTTACACCGGGACTAGCGGGAGCGGAGCTTGGGAGACCCAGTACTTC.